This TCR beta chain was identified during a study of cytomegalovirus exposure and HLA in healthy donors. Overall study: Caucasian-associated ancestry cluster membership applied to over 80% of 398 genotyped donors. Study-level results: Some V segments could not be told apart, so they were left out, TRBV6-2 and TRBV6-3 among them.

As to this clone: Its target is unknown.

Amplification used 60 Vbeta primers and 13 Jbeta primers. The protocol was immunoSEQ multiplex PCR, while the TCRdb copy is restricted to in-frame clones and leaves out a portion. Of 120,000 or so clones in the sample, about four fifths were seen once. CDR3 length: 12 residues. Germline V CDR1 and CDR2: KGHSH, LQKENI. V lost 5 bases, J lost 6 bases, and 9 bases lay in between. Sequenced material: PBMCs. The receptor comes from a woman aged 55 to 70 in good health and CMV-seropositive. The chain is built from TRBV18 and TRBJ2-3; D call uncertain. This CDR3 reads CASSETGDTQYF. In DNA form, the CDR3 reads TGTGCCAGCTCAGAGACTGGGGATACGCAGTATTTT. Together with reference TRBV18 and TRBJ2-3, the CDR3 gives the full variable domain: NAGVMQNPRHLVRRRGQEARLRCSPMKGHSHVYWYRQLPEEGLKFMVYLQKENIIDESGMPKERFSAEFPKEGPSILRIQQVVRGDSAAYFCASSETGDTQYFGPGTRLTVL.